This T cell receptor (beta chain) was profiled in a study of blood T cell repertoires in COVID-19 (dated by TCRdb to about 2020). Turning to the overall study: The collaborator samples originated in the United States, Italy and Spain and spanned the acute and convalescent phases of COVID-19. The prospective study material was composed of cDNA or gDNA derived from T cells, B-cell-depleted T cells, or PBMCs. Subjects who had been exposed to COVID-19, were actively infected with it, or had recovered from it provided the deeply sampled blood TCRbeta repertoires that made up the dataset. A freely available public database, intended as a resource for researchers studying the immune response to SARS-CoV-2, is where the repertoires were released. Samples were obtained from the ongoing ImmuneRACE study (first 160 participants) and from approximately 1,200 subjects provided by 6 global collaborators. The sample metadata nearly always contained a de-identified subject ID, COVID-19 status, age in years and sex. HLA class I and class II types, where available, came from metadata supplied by the sample provider rather than from assay-based typing.

Remarks on this clone: Its antigen has not been determined. Base-call qualities are not available, and no considerably larger clone is one nucleotide away.

The CDR3 sequence holds 16 residues, the cysteine and phenylalanine included. Only the CDR3 DNA is retained, 48 bases long and in frame from the first base. Trimming costs V 0 bases and J 1 base, and their ends lie 8 bases apart. As encoded in the germline V gene, CDR1 is SGDLS while CDR2 is YYNGEE. Participants in the prospective study were aged about 18 to 95 years, lived in about two dozen United States geographic areas, and enrolled through a virtual design. In the prospective study, cohorts were assigned on the basis of participant-reported clinical history obtained from a screening survey and a study questionnaire. A participant counted as exposed if, within 2 weeks of entering the study, that participant had been in contact with someone who had a PCR-confirmed or clinician-diagnosed COVID-19 case. In the prospective study, whole blood, serum and a nasopharyngeal or oropharyngeal swab were collected from each participant by mobile phlebotomists. Additional blood draws and questionnaires over an approximately two-month period could optionally be provided by prospective study participants. Blood samples from the prospective study were shipped frozen or at room temperature prior to DNA extraction.

The full study reports these points: The quantity of clinical and demographic metadata differed by source and by participant and was supplied without curation.

TCRbeta CDR3 regions were amplified from genomic DNA using the immunoSEQ Assay, a bias-controlled multiplex PCR. For the original study's pipeline: Within the assay, amplification of reference gene primers was used to estimate how many nucleated cells each sample contained. To quantify the absolute abundance of each unique TCRbeta CDR3 rearrangement, sequence reads were collapsed and filtered. For each sample, productive Simpson clonality was calculated as the square root of Simpson's diversity index across productive rearrangements. Entries here come from immuneACCESS through TCRdb and include only in-frame sequences with V and J called. Some clones fail to appear in such tables; in the studies checked, an unresolved V gene covers under half of the shortfall, and the cause of the remainder is unknown. V, J and clone size are those of that table, while D and trimming were read from the DNA. A total of over 200,000 clones appear in this sample, approximately 89% of them only once. The top ten hold approximately 3.7% of the sample.

The V and J segments used are TRBV9 and TRBJ2-6, with no D gene named confidently. The origin of this receptor is a woman in her 30s who had been exposed to COVID-19. The sample consisted of PBMCs or T cells enriched from blood (not recorded which). CDR3 reads: CASSVAPVSGANVLTF. Here is the DNA: TGTGCCAGCAGCGTAGCCCCGGTGTCTGGGGCCAACGTCCTGACTTTC.